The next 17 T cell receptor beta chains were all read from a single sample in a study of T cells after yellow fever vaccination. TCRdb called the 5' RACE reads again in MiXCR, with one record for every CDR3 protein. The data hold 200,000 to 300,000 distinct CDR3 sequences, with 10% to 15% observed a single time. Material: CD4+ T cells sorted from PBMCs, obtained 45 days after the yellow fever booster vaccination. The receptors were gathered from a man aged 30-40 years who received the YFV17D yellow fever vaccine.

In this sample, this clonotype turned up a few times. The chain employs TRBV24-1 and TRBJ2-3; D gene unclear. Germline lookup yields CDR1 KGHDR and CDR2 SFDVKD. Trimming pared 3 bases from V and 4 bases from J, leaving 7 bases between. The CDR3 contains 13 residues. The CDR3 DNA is TGTGCCACCAGTGATACCCTAGCAGATACGCAGTATTTT. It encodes CATSDTLADTQYF.

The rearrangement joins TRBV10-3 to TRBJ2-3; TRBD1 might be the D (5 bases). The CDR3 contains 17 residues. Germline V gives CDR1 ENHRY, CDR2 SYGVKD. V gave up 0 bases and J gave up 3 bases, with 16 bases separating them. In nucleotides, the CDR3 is TGTGCCATCAGTGAGTCGGGGCCCAGAGGTAGGACAGATACGCAGTATTTT. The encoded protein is CAISESGPRGRTDTQYF.

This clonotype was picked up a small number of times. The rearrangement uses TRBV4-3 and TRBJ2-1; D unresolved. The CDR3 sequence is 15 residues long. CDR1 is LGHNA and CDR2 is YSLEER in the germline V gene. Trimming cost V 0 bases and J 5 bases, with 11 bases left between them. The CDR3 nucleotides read TGCGCCAGCAGCCAAGAAGTCAATAGGAACAATGAGCAGTTCTTC. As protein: CASSQEVNRNNEQFF.

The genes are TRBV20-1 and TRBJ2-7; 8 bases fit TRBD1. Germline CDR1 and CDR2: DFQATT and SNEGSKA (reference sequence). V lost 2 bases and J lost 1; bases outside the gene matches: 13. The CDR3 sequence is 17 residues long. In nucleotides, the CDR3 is TGCAGTGCTAGATCCCCGCGGCCGACAGGGGCATCCTACGAGCAGTACTTC. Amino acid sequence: CSARSPRPTGASYEQYF.

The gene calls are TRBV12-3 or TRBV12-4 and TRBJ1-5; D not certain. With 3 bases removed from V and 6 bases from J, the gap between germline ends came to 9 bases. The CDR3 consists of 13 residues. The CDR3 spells CASSFFFGQPQHF. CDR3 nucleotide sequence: TGTGCCAGCAGTTTTTTTTTTGGTCAGCCCCAGCATTTT.

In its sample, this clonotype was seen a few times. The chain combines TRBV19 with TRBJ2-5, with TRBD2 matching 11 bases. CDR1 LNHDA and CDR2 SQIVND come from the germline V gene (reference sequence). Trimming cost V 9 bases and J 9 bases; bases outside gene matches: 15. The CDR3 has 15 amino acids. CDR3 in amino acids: CASSPGLAAPGSQYF. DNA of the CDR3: TGTGCCAGCTCCCCGGGACTAGCGGCCCCAGGGTCCCAGTACTTC.

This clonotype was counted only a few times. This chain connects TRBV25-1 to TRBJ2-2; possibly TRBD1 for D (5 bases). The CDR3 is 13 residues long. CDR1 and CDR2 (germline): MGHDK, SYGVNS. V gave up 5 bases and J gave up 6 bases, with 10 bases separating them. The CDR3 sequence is CASSFTGPGELFF. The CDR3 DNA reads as TGTGCCAGCAGTTTCACAGGCCCCGGGGAGCTGTTTTTT.

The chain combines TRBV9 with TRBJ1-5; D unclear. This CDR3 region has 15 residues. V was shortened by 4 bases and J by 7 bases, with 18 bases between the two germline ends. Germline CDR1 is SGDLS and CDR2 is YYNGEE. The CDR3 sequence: CASSPGEWRGQPQHF. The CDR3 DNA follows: TGTGCCAGCAGCCCCGGTGAATGGCGCGGGCAGCCCCAGCATTTT.

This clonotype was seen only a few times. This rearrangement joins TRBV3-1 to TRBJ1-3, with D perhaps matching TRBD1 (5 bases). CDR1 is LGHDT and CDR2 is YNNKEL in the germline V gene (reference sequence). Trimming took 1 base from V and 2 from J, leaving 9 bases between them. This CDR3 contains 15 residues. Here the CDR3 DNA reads TGTGCCAGCAGCCAAGTAGGAGGGGCTGGAAACACCATATATTTT. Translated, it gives CASSQVGGAGNTIYF.

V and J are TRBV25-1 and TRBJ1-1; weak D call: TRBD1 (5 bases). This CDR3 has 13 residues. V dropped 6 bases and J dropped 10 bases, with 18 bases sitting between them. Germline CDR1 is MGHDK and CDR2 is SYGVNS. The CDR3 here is CASSAGNQGTAFF. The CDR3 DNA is TGTGCCAGCAGCGCGGGAAATCAGGGAACAGCTTTCTTT.

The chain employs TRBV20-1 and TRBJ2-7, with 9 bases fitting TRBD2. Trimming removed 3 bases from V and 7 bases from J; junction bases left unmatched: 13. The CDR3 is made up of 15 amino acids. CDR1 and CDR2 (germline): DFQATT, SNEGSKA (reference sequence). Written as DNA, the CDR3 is TGCAGTGCTAGCCCTATGAGCGGGAGGAATGGAGAGCAGTACTTC. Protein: CSASPMSGRNGEQYF.

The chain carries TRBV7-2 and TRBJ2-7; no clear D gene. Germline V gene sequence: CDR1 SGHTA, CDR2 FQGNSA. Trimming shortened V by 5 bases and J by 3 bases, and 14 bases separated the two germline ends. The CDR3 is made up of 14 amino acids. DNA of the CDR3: TGTGCCAGCAGCGTGGGCCCCGCAGGCTACGAGCAGTACTTC. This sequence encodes CASSVGPAGYEQYF.

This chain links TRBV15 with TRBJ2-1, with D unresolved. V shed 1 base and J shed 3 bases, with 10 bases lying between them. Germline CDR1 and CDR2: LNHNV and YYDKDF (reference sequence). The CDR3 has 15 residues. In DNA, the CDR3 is TGTGCCACCAGCAGAGTTGACTTCGTCTACAATGAGCAGTTCTTC. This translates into CATSRVDFVYNEQFF.

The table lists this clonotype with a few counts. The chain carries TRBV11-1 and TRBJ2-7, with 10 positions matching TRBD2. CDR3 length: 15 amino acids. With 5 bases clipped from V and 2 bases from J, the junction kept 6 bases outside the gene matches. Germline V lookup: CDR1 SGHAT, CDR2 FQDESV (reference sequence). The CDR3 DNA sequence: TGTGCCAGCAGCCCCGGACTAGCGGTACCCTACGAGCAGTACTTC. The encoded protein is CASSPGLAVPYEQYF.

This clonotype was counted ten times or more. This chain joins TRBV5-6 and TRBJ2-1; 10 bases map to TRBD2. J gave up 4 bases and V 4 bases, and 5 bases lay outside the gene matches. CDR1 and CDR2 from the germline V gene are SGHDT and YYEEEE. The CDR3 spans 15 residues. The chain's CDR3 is CASSPGLADYNEQFF. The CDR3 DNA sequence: TGTGCCAGCAGCCCAGGACTAGCGGATTACAATGAGCAGTTCTTC.

The CDR3 region has the DNA TGTGCCACCAGTGATTCTCCCCCCTACAATGAGCAGTTCTTC. Its protein product is CATSDSPPYNEQFF. The chain carries TRBV24-1 and TRBJ2-1; no firm D call. This CDR3 is built from 14 residues. Germline loops: CDR1 KGHDR, CDR2 SFDVKD. V dropped 2 bases and J dropped 2 bases, with 6 bases sitting between them.

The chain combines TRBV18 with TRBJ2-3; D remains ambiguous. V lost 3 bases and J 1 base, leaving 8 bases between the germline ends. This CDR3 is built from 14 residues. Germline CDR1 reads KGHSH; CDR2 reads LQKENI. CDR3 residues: CASSPNPGTDTQYF. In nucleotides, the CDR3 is TGTGCCAGCTCACCTAATCCGGGCACAGATACGCAGTATTTT.